These T cell receptor beta chains were read from a single sample in a study of blood T cell repertoires in COVID-19. Sequenced by immunoSEQ multiplex PCR; TCRdb stores in-frame clones only, minus some. The sample shows a few hundred thousand clones, around 89% of them seen only once. Sequencing was performed on PBMCs or T cells enriched from blood (not recorded which). These receptors came from a woman aged 55-70 years in a cohort exposed to, infected with or recovered from COVID-19 (not recorded which). Both conserved end residues are part of each CDR3. The order of the fields is clone size, V gene, CDR3 length, J gene, D gene, CDR3 protein, CDR3 DNA. The D gene is left open where the match is weak. The size of a clone is reported for some rows only, either as once, few or many, or as a class for expanded clones.

>NA|TRBV30|14|TRBJ1-1|TRBD1
CAWDRTGLNTEAFF
TGTGCCTGGGACCGGACAGGCCTGAACACTGAAGCTTTCTTT
>NA|TRBV4-3|15|TRBJ2-7|TRBD2
CASSQGLAATYEQYF
TGCGCCAGCAGCCAAGGACTAGCGGCCACCTACGAGCAGTACTTC
>NA|TRBV7-9|15|TRBJ1-4|NA
CASSPQGLINEKLFF
TGTGCCAGCAGCCCTCAGGGCCTTATTAATGAAAAACTGTTTTTT
>once|TRBV5-1|16|TRBJ1-3|NA
CASSLVPGPSGNTIYF
TGCGCCAGCAGCTTGGTTCCAGGTCCATCTGGAAACACCATATATTTT
>NA|TRBV2|15|TRBJ2-2|NA
CASSTGLVNTGELFF
TGTGCCAGCAGTACAGGGTTGGTGAACACCGGGGAGCTGTTTTTT
>NA|TRBV4-1|14|TRBJ1-4|TRBD1
CASSRDRGIEKLFF
TGCGCCAGCAGCCGTGACAGGGGGATTGAAAAACTGTTTTTT
>few|TRBV28|13|TRBJ2-7|NA
CASSLYRDYEQYF
TGTGCCAGCAGTTTATACAGGGACTACGAGCAGTACTTC
>NA|TRBV28|14|TRBJ2-1|NA
CASSFRGRYGEQFF
TGTGCCAGCAGTTTCAGGGGACGGTATGGTGAGCAGTTCTTC
>NA|TRBV18|17|TRBJ1-5|TRBD1
CASSRFGSGQGDQPQHF
TGTGCCAGCTCACGATTTGGGTCCGGACAGGGGGATCAGCCCCAGCATTTT
>NA|TRBV5-4|14|TRBJ1-2|TRBD1
CASSLIGTGDGYTF
TGTGCCAGCAGCTTGATCGGGACAGGGGACGGCTACACCTTC
>NA|TRBV5-1|19|TRBJ2-7|TRBD2
CASSSAPGLAGIGSYEQYF
TGCGCCAGCAGCTCAGCGCCGGGACTAGCGGGAATCGGCTCCTACGAGCAGTACTTC
>NA|TRBV2|12|TRBJ1-5|NA
CASSLTEQPQHF
TGTGCCAGCAGCCTCACAGAACAGCCCCAGCATTTT
>NA|TRBV18|16|TRBJ2-1|TRBD1
CASSPLPGQGAGEQFF
TGTGCCAGCTCACCACTGCCGGGACAGGGGGCTGGAGAGCAGTTCTTC
>NA|TRBV16|13|TRBJ2-1|NA
CASSQSSDNEQFF
TGTGCCAGCAGCCAATCCTCTGACAATGAGCAGTTCTTC
>NA|TRBV9|16|TRBJ2-3|TRBD2
CASSAKLAVRTDTQYF
TGTGCCAGCAGCGCCAAACTAGCGGTACGCACAGATACGCAGTATTTT
>NA|TRBV13|16|TRBJ2-7|NA
CASSLRGGTEAHEQYF
TGTGCCAGCAGCTTACGGGGGGGGACAGAAGCCCACGAGCAGTACTTC
>NA|TRBV28|13|TRBJ2-7|NA
CASRTGHLYEQYF
TGTGCCAGCAGGACGGGACACTTGTACGAGCAGTACTTC
>few|TRBV6-5|15|TRBJ2-7|NA
CASSWGPASSYEQYF
TGTGCCAGCAGCTGGGGGCCTGCGAGCTCCTACGAGCAGTACTTC
>NA|TRBV29-1|14|TRBJ1-5|TRBD1
CSVEETGGVQPQHF
TGCAGCGTTGAAGAAACAGGGGGAGTCCAGCCCCAGCATTTT
>once|TRBV6-1|14|TRBJ2-7|NA
CASSDQGSWDEQYF
TGTGCCAGCAGTGACCAGGGGAGCTGGGACGAGCAGTACTTC
>NA|TRBV5-6|12|TRBJ1-2|TRBD1
CASSYDRAGYTF
TGTGCCAGCAGTTATGACAGGGCTGGCTACACCTTC
>NA|TRBV28|14|TRBJ1-1|NA
CASKGYRRDTEAFF
TGTGCCAGCAAGGGTTATAGGAGGGACACTGAAGCTTTCTTT
>NA|TRBV6-5|13|TRBJ2-2|NA
CASSYPGAGELFF
TGTGCCAGCAGTTACCCAGGGGCCGGGGAGCTGTTTTTT
>NA|TRBV4-3|17|TRBJ2-1|TRBD2
CASSQIPGLARDNEQFF
TGCGCCAGCAGCCAAATACCGGGACTAGCGAGAGACAATGAGCAGTTCTTC
>NA|TRBV4-1|14|TRBJ2-7|NA
CASSQGGGPYEQYF
TGCGCCAGCAGCCAAGGAGGGGGTCCCTACGAGCAGTACTTC
>NA|TRBV24-1|14|TRBJ1-2|NA
CATSAGGRRHGYTF
TGTGCCACCAGTGCCGGGGGACGGAGACATGGCTACACCTTC
>NA|TRBV5-1|15|TRBJ2-2|NA
CASSTSGPGAGELFF
TGCGCCAGCAGCACATCGGGACCGGGGGCCGGGGAGCTGTTTTTT
>few|TRBV2|12|TRBJ2-7|NA
CASRPGVYEQYF
TGTGCCAGCAGGCCAGGGGTGTACGAGCAGTACTTC
>NA|TRBV28|16|TRBJ1-1|TRBD1
CASRDRGGQSNTEAFF
TGTGCCAGCAGAGACAGGGGAGGCCAATCGAACACTGAAGCTTTCTTT
>NA|TRBV7-9|12|TRBJ1-1|NA
CASSSNQEKAFF
TGTGCCAGCAGCTCCAACCAGGAAAAAGCTTTCTTT
>once|TRBV11-2|15|TRBJ2-7|TRBD2
CASSSNPGGAYEQYF
TGTGCCAGCAGCTCAAACCCGGGAGGAGCTTACGAGCAGTACTTC
>NA|TRBV10-2|16|TRBJ2-6|NA
CASVAGPFSGANVLTF
TGCGCCAGCGTGGCGGGTCCTTTCTCTGGGGCCAACGTCCTGACTTTC
>NA|TRBV27|18|TRBJ2-4|TRBD1
CASSFLRQGGIAENIQYF
TGTGCCAGCAGTTTTTTAAGACAGGGGGGGATAGCCGAAAACATTCAGTACTTC
>NA|TRBV6-6|15|TRBJ2-2|TRBD2
CASSYSGGDTGELFF
TGTGCCAGCAGTTACTCCGGGGGGGATACCGGGGAGCTGTTTTTT
>NA|TRBV24-1|13|TRBJ2-7|NA
CATRGQSLGEQYF
TGTGCCACCAGAGGACAGTCCCTTGGGGAGCAGTACTTC
>NA|TRBV19|14|TRBJ1-2|NA
CASSIVGGDYGYTF
TGTGCCAGTAGTATTGTGGGGGGGGACTATGGCTACACCTTC
>NA|TRBV10-2|15|TRBJ1-6|NA
CASSESTQGSSPLHF
TGCGCCAGCAGTGAGTCGACCCAGGGTAGTTCACCCCTCCACTTT
>NA|TRBV7-2|13|TRBJ2-7|NA
CASSLDRSYEQYF
TGTGCCAGCAGCTTAGATCGCAGCTACGAGCAGTACTTC
>NA|TRBV13|15|TRBJ1-1|NA
CASTLSPRTGTEAFF
TGTGCCAGCACCTTAAGCCCGAGGACTGGCACTGAAGCTTTCTTT
>NA|TRBV5-4|14|TRBJ1-2|NA
CASSRSGDNYGYTF
TGTGCCAGCAGCCGCTCGGGGGATAACTATGGCTACACCTTC
>NA|TRBV6-1|14|TRBJ2-1|TRBD2
CASRRTSGYNEQFF
TGTGCCAGCAGGAGGACTAGCGGGTACAATGAGCAGTTCTTC
>once|TRBV6-5|14|TRBJ2-1|TRBD2
CASSYSMTSDEQFF
TGTGCCAGCAGTTACTCGATGACTAGCGATGAGCAGTTCTTC
>NA|TRBV2|13|TRBJ2-1|NA
CASSDQTYNEQFF
TGTGCCAGCAGTGACCAAACATACAATGAGCAGTTCTTC
>NA|TRBV7-9|15|TRBJ2-5|TRBD1
CASSLGDRGGETQYF
TGTGCCAGCAGCTTAGGGGACAGGGGGGGAGAGACCCAGTACTTC
>NA|TRBV7-2|16|TRBJ2-2|TRBD1
CASSLGPGGQGPPEIF
TGTGCCAGCAGCTTAGGGCCCGGGGGACAGGGGCCCCCCGAAATTTTT
>once|TRBV6-5|16|TRBJ1-2|TRBD1
CASSLDAGQPNYGYTF
TGTGCCAGCAGTTTGGATGCGGGACAGCCTAACTATGGCTACACCTTC
>NA|TRBV9|16|TRBJ2-5|TRBD1
CASSSPISDRVETQYF
TGTGCCAGCAGCTCACCCATCTCGGACAGGGTTGAGACCCAGTACTTC
>NA|TRBV7-2|15|TRBJ2-4|TRBD2
CASSPGGFRENIQYF
TGTGCCAGCAGCCCGGGGGGGTTTAGGGAAAACATTCAGTACTTC